The 23 T cell receptor beta chains below were found in one sample sequenced in a study of early T cells in non-severe SARS-CoV-2 infection. One entry per CDR3 protein results from TCRdb running MiXCR on the 5' RACE reads. The sample lists 40,000 or so distinct CDR3 sequences; around 6.1% were seen once. The sample consisted of whole blood. The receptors originated from an adult who was a healthcare worker with PCR-confirmed SARS-CoV-2 infection or an uninfected control (not recorded which).

This clonotype was counted only a few times. This rearrangement joins TRBV9 to TRBJ2-2, with 7 bases that match TRBD1. V dropped 2 bases and J dropped 6; count of bases not matched to a gene: 1. CDR3 length equals 13 residues. Germline CDR1 and CDR2: SGDLS and YYNGEE. This CDR3 reads CASSVTGAGELFF. CDR3 nucleotides: TGTGCCAGCAGCGTTACAGGGGCCGGGGAGCTGTTTTTT.

This clonotype showed up many times. The gene calls are TRBV11-2 and TRBJ2-5; D not certain. Trimming took 1 base from V and 3 from J, leaving 9 bases between them. Germline-derived CDR1 and CDR2 are SGHAT and FQNNGV. This CDR3 is 14 amino acids long. This CDR3 reads CASSLAALEETQYF. In nucleotides, the CDR3 is TGTGCCAGCAGCTTAGCGGCTCTAGAAGAGACCCAGTACTTC. The full variable domain, with the rest looked up from reference TRBV11-2 and TRBJ2-5, is EAGVAQSPRYKIIEKRQSVAFWCNPISGHATLYWYQQILGQGPKLLIQFQNNGVVDDSQLPKDRFSAERLKGVDSTLKIQPAKLEDSAVYLCASSLAALEETQYFGPGTRLLVL.

This chain joins TRBV5-1 and TRBJ1-6; D possibly corresponds to TRBD1 (6 bases). The germline CDR1 and CDR2 sequences are SGHRS and YFSETQ. CDR3 length: 15 residues. Trimming removed 4 bases at V and 9 bases at J, with 17 bases between. CDR3 in DNA: TGCGCCAGCAGCCGAGACGGAGGGGGAGGTTCACCCCTCCACTTT. As protein: CASSRDGGGGSPLHF.

In this sample, this clonotype turned up many times. The V call is TRBV30, the J call TRBJ1-5, with D perhaps TRBD1 (6 bases). CDR3 length equals 12 residues. Germline V lookup: CDR1 GTSNPN, CDR2 SVGIG (reference sequence). V was trimmed by 1 base and J by 5 bases, leaving 6 bases between them. CDR3 amino acids: CAWSDRDQPQHF. CDR3 nucleotides: TGTGCCTGGAGTGACAGGGATCAGCCCCAGCATTTT.

The chain uses TRBV11-2 and TRBJ2-5; D possibly corresponds to TRBD1 (7 bases). Germline V gene data show CDR1 as SGHAT and CDR2 as FQNNGV. Trimming removed 5 bases from V and 6 bases from J, with 13 bases in between. The CDR3 is made up of 13 amino acids. The CDR3 sequence is CASSGQEGQTQYF. The CDR3 region has the DNA TGTGCCAGCAGCGGACAGGAGGGGCAGACCCAGTACTTC.

This chain links TRBV4-3 with TRBJ2-2, with a tentative D call TRBD2 (6 bases). V was trimmed by 0 bases and J by 10 bases, leaving 9 bases between them. The length of the CDR3 is 13 residues. Germline values: CDR1 LGHNA, CDR2 YSLEER. The CDR3 bases are TGCGCCAGCAGCCAAGATGCGGGGCTGGAGCTGTTTTTT. It encodes CASSQDAGLELFF.

This clonotype has ten or more counts. The rearrangement joins TRBV20-1 to TRBJ1-5; possible D gene TRBD1, 5 bases. Germline CDR1 and CDR2: DFQATT and SNEGSKA (reference sequence). Trimming cost V 5 bases and J 4 bases, with 12 bases left between them. The CDR3 spans 13 residues. The CDR3 reads CSASTEGNQPQHF. The CDR3 nucleotides are TGCAGTGCTTCGACAGAGGGAAATCAGCCCCAGCATTTT.

This clonotype came up many times. J is TRBJ1-2 and V is TRBV19; no firm D call. This CDR3 spans 13 amino acids. The V gene lost 6 bases and the J gene lost 3 bases, with 11 bases spanning the gap. CDR1 LNHDA and CDR2 SQIVND come from the germline V gene (reference sequence). This CDR3 is CASRDDTDYGYTF. CDR3 nucleotides: TGTGCCAGTAGGGATGACACGGACTATGGCTACACCTTC.

This clonotype was counted only a few times. The J gene is TRBJ2-3, the V gene TRBV7-6; 14 bases fit TRBD2. Germline-derived CDR1 and CDR2 are SGHVS and FNYEAQ. The CDR3 runs to 20 residues. The junction had 14 bases not matched to a gene; V was cut back by 4 bases and J by 2 bases. For the CDR3, the DNA is TGTGCCAGCAGCTCCGGGACTAGCGGGGGTCTATTCTCGGCCACAGATACGCAGTATTTT. Translation: CASSSGTSGGLFSATDTQYF.

V is TRBV28 and J is TRBJ2-3, with 8 bases lining up with TRBD2. Germline V gene data show CDR1 as MDHEN and CDR2 as SYDVKM. The J segment lost 4 bases and the V segment lost 1 base, leaving 7 bases of the junction unmatched. CDR3 length equals 16 residues. For the CDR3, the DNA is TGTGCCAGCAGTTTATCTTCGGGGGGGGCCCCAGATACGCAGTATTTT. It encodes CASSLSSGGAPDTQYF.

The V gene is TRBV20-1, the J gene TRBJ1-2, with D possibly being TRBD1 (6 bases). Trimming shortened V by 5 bases and J by 2 bases, and 15 bases separated the two germline ends. Per germline, CDR1 DFQATT and CDR2 SNEGSKA (reference sequence). This CDR3 spans 14 amino acids. In DNA, the CDR3 is TGCAGTGCTGAACAGGGCTCCACAAACTATGGCTACACCTTC. The encoded protein is CSAEQGSTNYGYTF.

This clonotype occurred many times. This chain connects TRBV20-1 to TRBJ2-7; TRBD2 aligns across 12 bases. CDR1 is DFQATT and CDR2 is SNEGSKA in the germline V gene (reference sequence). The junction had 14 bases not matched to a gene; V was cut back by 5 bases and J by 6 bases. The CDR3 totals 16 residues. This CDR3 reads CSAPSASGGAGFEQYF. The CDR3 DNA sequence: TGCAGTGCTCCGTCCGCTAGCGGGGGGGCAGGCTTCGAGCAGTACTTC.

There are many counts of this clonotype. This chain uses TRBV12-3 or TRBV12-4 with TRBJ2-7, with 8 positions matching TRBD1. CDR3 length: 15 amino acids. The trim removed 1 base at V and 5 bases at J, leaving 7 bases unmatched. The CDR3 region is CASSLGQGIDNEQYF. CDR3 nucleotides: TGTGCCAGCAGTTTAGGACAGGGGATTGATAACGAGCAGTACTTC.

In this sample, this clonotype turned up many times. The J gene is TRBJ2-7, the V gene TRBV20-1; D might be TRBD1 (6 bases). Trimming took off 3 bases at V and 0 bases at J, with 9 bases between the two ends. CDR1 and CDR2 (germline): DFQATT, SNEGSKA (reference sequence). This CDR3 spans 13 amino acids. CDR3 protein: CSASGDNSYEQYF. CDR3 nucleotides: TGCAGTGCTAGTGGGGACAACTCCTACGAGCAGTACTTC.

The chain links TRBV28 to TRBJ1-2; unclear D gene. Germline values: CDR1 MDHEN, CDR2 SYDVKM. There are 14 residues in the CDR3. Trimming stripped 1 base from V and 6 bases from J, with 12 bases between. This CDR3 is CASSLFGKSDGYTF. The CDR3 coding sequence is TGTGCCAGCAGTTTATTCGGAAAAAGCGATGGCTACACCTTC.

V and J are TRBV7-9 and TRBJ1-2; 7 positions agree with TRBD1. The CDR3 covers 13 residues. Germline assignment: CDR1 SEHNR and CDR2 FQNEAQ (reference sequence). The V segment lost 5 bases and the J segment 2 bases; nucleotides outside the gene matches: 2. The CDR3 sequence is CASSRTGNYGYTF. Here the CDR3 DNA reads TGTGCCAGCAGCCGGACAGGCAACTATGGCTACACCTTC.

The CDR3 spells CASSPHPTDTQYF. Written as DNA, the CDR3 is TGTGCCAGCAGCCCGCACCCCACAGATACGCAGTATTTT. This rearrangement joins TRBV9 to TRBJ2-3; D uncertain. V was pared by 4 bases and J by 2 bases, with 8 bases between. The CDR3 has 13 residues. Germline V gives CDR1 SGDLS, CDR2 YYNGEE. Full variable domain (rest looked up from reference TRBV9 and TRBJ2-3): DSGVTQTPKHLITATGQRVTLRCSPRSGDLSVYWYQQSLDQGLQFLIQYYNGEERAKGNILERFSAQQFPDLHSELNLSSLELGDSALYFCASSPHPTDTQYFGPGTRLTVL.

This clonotype was observed many times. This chain joins TRBV5-6 and TRBJ2-5; D is undetermined. This CDR3 has 13 residues. In germline, CDR1 is SGHDT, CDR2 YYEEEE. The V end was cut by 2 bases, the J end by 5 bases, with 10 bases between. CDR3 residues: CASSFESGETQYF. As DNA, the CDR3 is TGTGCCAGCAGCTTCGAGTCCGGGGAGACCCAGTACTTC.

This clonotype was seen ten or more times. The chain joins TRBV6-1 to TRBJ2-1; TRBD2 matches 9 bases. The germline V gene has CDR1 MNHNS and CDR2 SASEGT. J lost 0 bases, V lost 3 bases, and 6 bases had no gene match. The CDR3 length is 17 residues. CDR3 residues: CASSDLAGWSSYNEQFF. In DNA form, the CDR3 reads TGTGCCAGCAGTGATCTAGCGGGGTGGAGCTCCTACAATGAGCAGTTCTTC.

This clonotype was counted between two and nine times. The chain joins TRBV5-1 to TRBJ2-5; perhaps D is TRBD1 or TRBD2 (5 bases each). This CDR3 spans 15 amino acids. Germline loops: CDR1 SGHRS, CDR2 YFSETQ. Trimming stripped 0 bases from V and 5 bases from J, with 14 bases between. CDR3 nucleotides: TGCGCCAGCAGCTTGGTGGGGACGAGTGGGGAGACCCAGTACTTC. Translated, it gives CASSLVGTSGETQYF.

This clonotype has at least ten counts. The chain employs TRBV6-6 and TRBJ1-4; D remains ambiguous. From germline, CDR1 is MNHNY and CDR2 SVGAGI (reference sequence). The CDR3 extends over 14 amino acids. Trimming left V 5 bases short and J 4 bases short, with 11 bases between. This chain's CDR3 is CASSTGGSNEKLFF. The CDR3 coding sequence is TGTGCCAGCAGTACCGGTGGCAGTAATGAAAAACTGTTTTTT.

The table lists this clonotype with many counts. The chain has TRBV20-1 and TRBJ2-5; TRBD1 or TRBD2 may be the D gene (5 bases each). CDR3 length equals 14 residues. The germline V gene encodes CDR1 DFQATT and CDR2 SNEGSKA (reference sequence). V was trimmed by 1 base and J by 4 bases, leaving 13 bases between them. CDR3 nucleotides: TGCAGTGCTAGAGGCCCGGGACCAGGAGAGACCCAGTACTTC. The encoded protein is CSARGPGPGETQYF.

Only a few counts were recorded for this clonotype. The rearrangement joins TRBV6-4 to TRBJ2-1, with TRBD2 as a possible D gene (6 bases). The CDR3 has 14 residues. The germline gives CDR1 MRHNA, CDR2 SNTAGT. Between the trimmed V and J ends, which lost 0 bases and 4 bases, there was a span of 7 bases. CDR3 sequence (DNA): TGTGCCAGCAGTGACTCGAGCGGGTACAATGAGCAGTTCTTC. Encoded protein: CASSDSSGYNEQFF.